A selection of T cell receptor beta chains follows, all from one sample in a study of vaccination and CD4 T cells after COVID-19. A single record per CDR3 protein comes from TCRdb applying MiXCR to the PCR reads. The profile shows 9,500 to 15,000 distinct CDR3 sequences, 30% of them singletons. Antigen specificity for these receptors is unknown. Specimen: cultured CD4+ T cells from blood. These TCRs come from a human donor with COVID-19. CDR3s include the opening cysteine and the closing phenylalanine or tryptophan. Each record gives: J gene, clone size, V gene, D gene, CDR3 DNA, CDR3 protein. A D gene is named only where the DNA matches it firmly. Not every row has a clone size; where given, it reads once, few, many or a size class.

j_gene: TRBJ1-3; abundance: NA; v_gene: TRBV6-1; d_gene: NA; CDR3nt: TGTGCCAGCAGTCGGCAAAGAACAAGCTCTGGAAACACCATATATTTT; CDR3aa: CASSRQRTSSGNTIYF
j_gene: TRBJ1-1; abundance: NA; v_gene: TRBV28; d_gene: NA; CDR3nt: TGTGCCGCAAAGGACACTGAAGCTTTCTTT; CDR3aa: CAAKDTEAFF
j_gene: TRBJ2-7; abundance: few; v_gene: TRBV20-1; d_gene: NA; CDR3nt: TGCAGTGCTAGTCCCGGGGGAACCTACGAGCAGTACTTC; CDR3aa: CSASPGGTYEQYF
j_gene: TRBJ2-5; abundance: NA; v_gene: TRBV18; d_gene: TRBD2; CDR3nt: TGTGCCAGCTCACCACAGGGGACTAGCGGGAAAGAGACCCAGTACTTC; CDR3aa: CASSPQGTSGKETQYF
j_gene: TRBJ2-2; abundance: few; v_gene: TRBV27; d_gene: TRBD2; CDR3nt: TGTGCCAGCAGTCGGGCTAGCGGGGGCCCGAACACCGGGGAGCTGTTTTTT; CDR3aa: CASSRASGGPNTGELFF
j_gene: TRBJ2-7; abundance: NA; v_gene: TRBV28; d_gene: TRBD1; CDR3nt: TGTGCCAGCAGTTTTGGGGACAGGGGCCCGCCGGGTGAGCAGTACTTC; CDR3aa: CASSFGDRGPPGEQYF
j_gene: TRBJ1-1; abundance: few; v_gene: TRBV6-1; d_gene: NA; CDR3nt: TGTGCCAGCGGCGGCGGGCCCCTTTCCGCTTTCTTT; CDR3aa: CASGGGPLSAFF
j_gene: TRBJ2-7; abundance: NA; v_gene: TRBV7-9; d_gene: TRBD1; CDR3nt: TGTGCCAGCAGCTTAGCGGACAGGGGGCCCTACGAGCAGTACTTC; CDR3aa: CASSLADRGPYEQYF
j_gene: TRBJ2-2; abundance: NA; v_gene: TRBV2; d_gene: NA; CDR3nt: TGTGCCACCCAGGGGAGGGTAAAGTCTGGGGAGCTGTTTTTT; CDR3aa: CATQGRVKSGELFF
j_gene: TRBJ1-4; abundance: NA; v_gene: TRBV28; d_gene: NA; CDR3nt: TGTGCCAGCAGTTTAGTCACAGTGGCCAGAAGGCTGTTTTTT; CDR3aa: CASSLVTVARRLFF
j_gene: TRBJ2-2; abundance: NA; v_gene: TRBV6-7; d_gene: NA; CDR3nt: NA; CDR3aa: CASILAGLWNTGELFF
j_gene: TRBJ2-2; abundance: NA; v_gene: TRBV11-3; d_gene: NA; CDR3nt: TGTGCCAGCAGCTACAGGGATGGGGGGGAGCTGTTTTTT; CDR3aa: CASSYRDGGELFF
j_gene: TRBJ1-1; abundance: NA; v_gene: TRBV11-3; d_gene: NA; CDR3nt: TGTGCCAGCAGCTGGGAGACGGGGCCCACTGAAGCTTTCTTT; CDR3aa: CASSWETGPTEAFF
j_gene: TRBJ2-7; abundance: NA; v_gene: TRBV30; d_gene: TRBD1; CDR3nt: TGTGCCTGGAGTGCCCGACAGGGACCCTACGAGCAGTACTTC; CDR3aa: CAWSARQGPYEQYF
j_gene: TRBJ1-3; abundance: few; v_gene: TRBV6-5; d_gene: NA; CDR3nt: TGTGCCAGCAGTTACTCGAAAGGGGCCAGGGGAGGGAACACCATATATTTT; CDR3aa: CASSYSKGARGGNTIYF
j_gene: TRBJ1-1; abundance: NA; v_gene: TRBV7-9; d_gene: TRBD1; CDR3nt: TGTGCCAGCAGTTTGGAGGGGGCCTCTGAAGCTTTCTTT; CDR3aa: CASSLEGASEAFF
j_gene: TRBJ2-5; abundance: once; v_gene: TRBV5-1; d_gene: TRBD2; CDR3nt: TGCGCCAGCAATAGCGGGGGGAAAGAGACCCAGTACTTC; CDR3aa: CASNSGGKETQYF
j_gene: TRBJ1-6; abundance: NA; v_gene: TRBV9; d_gene: NA; CDR3nt: TGTGCCAGCAGCGTAGGGAACTCCTATAATTCACCCCTCCACTTT; CDR3aa: CASSVGNSYNSPLHF
j_gene: TRBJ2-1; abundance: NA; v_gene: TRBV6-2/TRBV6-3; d_gene: NA; CDR3nt: TGTGCCAGCAGCCCACTTAATGAGCAGTTCTTC; CDR3aa: CASSPLNEQFF
j_gene: TRBJ1-2; abundance: NA; v_gene: TRBV5-4; d_gene: NA; CDR3nt: TGTGCCAGCAGCTTGGAGGGGTACCCTAACTATGGCTACACCTTC; CDR3aa: CASSLEGYPNYGYTF
j_gene: TRBJ1-5; abundance: NA; v_gene: TRBV19; d_gene: TRBD1; CDR3nt: TGTGCCAGTAGTACGGACCGGGACAGGGGACGGACTGACAATCAGCCCCAGCATTTT; CDR3aa: CASSTDRDRGRTDNQPQHF
j_gene: TRBJ1-3; abundance: few; v_gene: TRBV7-6; d_gene: NA; CDR3nt: TGTGCTAGCAGCTTGGGGGGCGGTGGGGGAAACACCATATATTTT; CDR3aa: CASSLGGGGGNTIYF
j_gene: TRBJ1-5; abundance: NA; v_gene: TRBV19; d_gene: NA; CDR3nt: TGTGCCAGTACCATTCGGACAGCTAGCAATCAGCCCCAGCATTTT; CDR3aa: CASTIRTASNQPQHF
j_gene: TRBJ1-1; abundance: NA; v_gene: TRBV2; d_gene: TRBD1; CDR3nt: TGTGCCAGCAGGGAGACAGGGGTGAACACTGAAGCTTTCTTT; CDR3aa: CASRETGVNTEAFF
j_gene: TRBJ2-3; abundance: NA; v_gene: TRBV20-1; d_gene: TRBD2; CDR3nt: TGCAGTGCTAGACCTAGCGGGGGATGGGCAGATACGCAGTATTTT; CDR3aa: CSARPSGGWADTQYF
j_gene: TRBJ2-7; abundance: NA; v_gene: TRBV6-1; d_gene: NA; CDR3nt: TGTGCCAGCCTCTCGTGGGGGCTCTCCTACGAGCAGTACTTC; CDR3aa: CASLSWGLSYEQYF
j_gene: TRBJ1-1; abundance: NA; v_gene: TRBV21-1; d_gene: NA; CDR3nt: TGTGCCAGCAGCAAAGGAAAGGGGCGCACTGAAGCTTTCTTT; CDR3aa: CASSKGKGRTEAFF